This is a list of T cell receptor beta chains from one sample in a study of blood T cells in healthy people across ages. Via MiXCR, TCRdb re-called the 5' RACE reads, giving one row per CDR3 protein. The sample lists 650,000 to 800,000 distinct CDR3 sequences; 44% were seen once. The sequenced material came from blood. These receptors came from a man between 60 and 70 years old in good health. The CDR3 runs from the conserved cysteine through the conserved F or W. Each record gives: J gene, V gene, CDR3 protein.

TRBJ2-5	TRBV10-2	CATRRLQETQYF
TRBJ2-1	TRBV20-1	CSARLQRAYNEQFF
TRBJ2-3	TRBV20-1	CSAAGLAGISTDTQYF
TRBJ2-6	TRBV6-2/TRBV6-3	CASGDLPGRSGANVLTF
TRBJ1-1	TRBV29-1	CSVSRDSNTEAFF
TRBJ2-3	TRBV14	CASSRTSGGSDTQYF
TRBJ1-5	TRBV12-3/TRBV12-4	CASSAGNSNQPQHF
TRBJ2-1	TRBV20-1	CSAKSSGGLPNEQFF
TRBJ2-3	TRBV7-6	CASSLAWIGDTQYF
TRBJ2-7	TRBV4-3	CASSQDLGALYEQYF
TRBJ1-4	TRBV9	CASSVAPGDGKLFF
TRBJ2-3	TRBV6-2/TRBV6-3	CASDNERTDTQYF
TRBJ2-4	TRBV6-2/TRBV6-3	CASSRETGHIQYF
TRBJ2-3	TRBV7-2	CASSLYVDTQYF
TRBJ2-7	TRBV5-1	CASSPTGTSGYEQYF
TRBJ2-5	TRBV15	CATSRDSGTVETQYF
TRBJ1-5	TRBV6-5	CASRPGQHSNQPQHF
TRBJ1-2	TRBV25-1	CASSFPGTGAWDGYTF
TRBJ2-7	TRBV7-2	CASSLGRGSKGHSSYEQYF
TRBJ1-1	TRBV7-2	CASSPWTGVGTEAFF
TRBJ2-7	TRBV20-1	CSASGVAYEQYF
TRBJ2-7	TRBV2	CASRRDAGQGHYEQYF
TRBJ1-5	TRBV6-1	CAGSEQGVNQPQHF
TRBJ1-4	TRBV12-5	CASGLVQWDRNITTNEKLFF
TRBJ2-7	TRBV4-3	CASSQVQVPGLVRSEQYF
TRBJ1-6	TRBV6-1	CASYLRGSPLHF
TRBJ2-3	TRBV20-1	CSARDPLGNRGLGTDTQYF
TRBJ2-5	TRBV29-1	CSVEDGPDRGQSETQYF
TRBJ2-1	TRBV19	CASSIGERAKQFF
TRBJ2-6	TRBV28	CATWSSGANVLTF
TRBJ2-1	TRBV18	CASSPPRAQLREQFF
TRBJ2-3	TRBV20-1	CSARDFEAGGLIFDTQYF
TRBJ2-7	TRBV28	CASSLIGDQYF
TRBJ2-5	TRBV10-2	CASSRVGDQYETQYF
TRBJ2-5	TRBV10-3	CAIHNPGTSGIYNEQYF
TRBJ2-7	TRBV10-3	CAIKQGTKGSEQYF
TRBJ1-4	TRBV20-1	CSARQGAEKLFF
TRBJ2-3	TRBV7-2	CASSLGRADTQYF
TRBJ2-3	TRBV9	CASSVQGGLDTQYF
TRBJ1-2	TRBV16	CASSPRDRGIYGYTF
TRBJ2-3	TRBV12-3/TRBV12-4	CASSRGLAGTSTDTQYF
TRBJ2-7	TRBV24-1	CATSDAGEQYF
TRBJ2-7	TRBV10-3	CASSSGGPTYEQYF